This T cell receptor beta chain appears in the sequencing data of a study of blood T cell repertoires in COVID-19. Across the whole study: Acute-phase and convalescent COVID-19 samples originated in the United States, Italy and Spain. PBMCs, B-cell-depleted T cells, or T cells were the source of the cDNA or gDNA that made up the material.

V was trimmed by 3 bases and J by 2 bases, leaving 9 bases between them. The V gene's germline CDR1 is KGHSH and CDR2 LQKENI. The CDR3 extends over 14 amino acids. Study processing details: Amplified reference gene primers provided the basis for estimating nucleated cell counts. Sequencing was performed with immunoSEQ multiplex PCR; in TCRdb, only in-frame clones are kept and a portion is missing. The V and J calls and the clone size are those of that table, but D and trimming were determined from the DNA. Here the sample spans roughly 150,000 clones, roughly nine tenths being singletons. This clone was observed a single time.

This TCR was recovered from a man in his fifties or sixties with acute or convalescent COVID-19. The chain employs TRBV18 and TRBJ2-3, with a possible D match to TRBD1 (6 bases). Source material: peripheral blood. The DNA for the CDR3 is TGTGCCAGCTCACCCCAGGGGAACACAGATACGCAGTATTTT. It translates to CASSPQGNTDTQYF.